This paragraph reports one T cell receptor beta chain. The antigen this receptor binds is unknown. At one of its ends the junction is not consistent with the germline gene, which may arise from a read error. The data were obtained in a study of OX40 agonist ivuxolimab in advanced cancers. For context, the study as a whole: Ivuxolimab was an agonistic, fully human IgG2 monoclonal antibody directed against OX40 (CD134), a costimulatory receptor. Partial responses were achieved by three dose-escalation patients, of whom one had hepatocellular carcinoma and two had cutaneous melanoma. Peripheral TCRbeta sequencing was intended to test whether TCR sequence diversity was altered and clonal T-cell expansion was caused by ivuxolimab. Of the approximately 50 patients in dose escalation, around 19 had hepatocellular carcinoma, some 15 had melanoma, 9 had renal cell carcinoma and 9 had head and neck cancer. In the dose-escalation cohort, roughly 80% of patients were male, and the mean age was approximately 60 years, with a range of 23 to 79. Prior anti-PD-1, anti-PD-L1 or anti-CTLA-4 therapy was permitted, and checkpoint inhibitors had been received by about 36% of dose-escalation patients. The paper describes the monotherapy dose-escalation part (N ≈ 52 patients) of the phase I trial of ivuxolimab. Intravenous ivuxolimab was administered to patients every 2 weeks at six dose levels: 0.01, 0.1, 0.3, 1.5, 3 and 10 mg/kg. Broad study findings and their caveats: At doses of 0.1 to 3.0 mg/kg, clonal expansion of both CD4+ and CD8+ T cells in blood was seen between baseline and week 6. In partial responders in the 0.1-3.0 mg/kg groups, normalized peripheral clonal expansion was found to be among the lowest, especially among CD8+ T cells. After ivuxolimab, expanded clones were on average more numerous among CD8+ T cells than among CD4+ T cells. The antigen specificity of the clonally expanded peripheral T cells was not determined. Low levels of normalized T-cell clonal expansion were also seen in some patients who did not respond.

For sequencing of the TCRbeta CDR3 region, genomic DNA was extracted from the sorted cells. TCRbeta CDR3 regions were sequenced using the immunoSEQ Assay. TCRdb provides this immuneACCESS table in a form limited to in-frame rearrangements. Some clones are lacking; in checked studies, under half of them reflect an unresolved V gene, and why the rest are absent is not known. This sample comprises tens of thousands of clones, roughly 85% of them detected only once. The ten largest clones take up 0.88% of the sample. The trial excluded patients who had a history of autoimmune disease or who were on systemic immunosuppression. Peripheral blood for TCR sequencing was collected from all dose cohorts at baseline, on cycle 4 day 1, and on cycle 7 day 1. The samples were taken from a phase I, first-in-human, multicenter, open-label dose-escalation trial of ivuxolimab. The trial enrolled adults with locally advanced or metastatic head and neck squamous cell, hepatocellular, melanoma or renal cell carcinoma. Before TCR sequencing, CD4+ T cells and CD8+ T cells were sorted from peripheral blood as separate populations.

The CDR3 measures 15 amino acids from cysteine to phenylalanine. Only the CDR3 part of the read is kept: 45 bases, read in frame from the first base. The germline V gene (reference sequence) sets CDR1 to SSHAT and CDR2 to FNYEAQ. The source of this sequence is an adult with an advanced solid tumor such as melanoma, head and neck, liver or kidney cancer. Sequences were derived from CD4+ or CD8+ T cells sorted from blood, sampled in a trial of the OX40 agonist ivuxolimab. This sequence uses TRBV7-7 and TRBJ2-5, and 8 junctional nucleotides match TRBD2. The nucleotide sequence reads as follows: TGTGCTAGCAGCGTAAGACTAGCGTCACAAGAGACCCAGTACTTC. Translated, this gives CASSVRLASQETQYF.